This TCR beta chain was captured in a study of shared clonotypes between healthy human individuals. Study results and limitations: Estimated richness values were generally larger in naive subsets than in memory subsets. Among several donors, roughly 5% of naive CD4 clonotypes were found in common.

Terminally differentiated effector memory CD45RA+ cells were left out of the naive CD8 fraction, which was CD45RO-negative and positively selected for CCR7. Every donor, a Caucasian adult, lived in Nashville, Tennessee. Repertoires were generated with immunoSEQ multiplex PCR, while TCRdb's copy carries only in-frame clones and drops some. The repertoire holds about 2.1 million clones, with around 95% as singletons. The CDR3 contains 12 residues. Germline CDR1 is SGHNT and CDR2 is YYREEE (reference sequence). V gave up 4 bases and J gave up 7 bases, with 8 bases separating them. Remarks on this clone: No antigen is known for it.

The chain has TRBV5-4 and TRBJ2-2; D call uncertain. Sequencing was carried out using naive CD8+ T cells from PBMCs. This receptor was identified in a man between 18 and 29 years old in good health. Some clones in this sample may be carry-over from other donors' samples. CDR3 loop: CASSPLNGELFF. The CDR3 DNA reads TGTGCCAGCAGCCCCCTAAACGGGGAGCTGTTTTTT.